These 30 T cell receptor beta chains came from one sample sequenced in a study of spatial heterogeneity in lung cancer. As to time point: blood at routine non-recurrence follow-up after resection. TCRdb re-analysed the 5' RACE reads in MiXCR, keeping a single row per CDR3 protein. The sample includes roughly 70,000 distinct CDR3 sequences, 7.5% to 10% of them seen just once. Sequenced material: PBMCs, taken at follow-up. The receptors stem from a female donor with early-stage non-small cell lung cancer.

The chain links TRBV7-2 to TRBJ2-5, with 7 bases matching TRBD2. This CDR3 is 16 amino acids long. From germline, CDR1 is SGHTA and CDR2 FQGNSA. Losses at the gene ends were 0 bases for V and 1 base for J; bases not matched to a gene: 5. The CDR3 protein is CASSLATAGTQETQYF. The CDR3 DNA follows: TGTGCCAGCAGCTTAGCCACAGCGGGAACCCAAGAGACCCAGTACTTC.

The chain joins TRBV3-1 to TRBJ1-6; the match to TRBD1 covers 9 bases. CDR1 and CDR2 (germline): LGHDT, YNNKEL (reference sequence). J gave up 10 bases and V 4 bases, and 11 bases lay outside the gene matches. The CDR3 runs 16 residues. The CDR3 spells CASSLTGGANGSPLHF. DNA for the CDR3: TGTGCCAGCAGCCTAACAGGGGGCGCGAATGGCTCACCCCTCCACTTT.

The rearrangement uses TRBV20-1 and TRBJ2-1, with D hard to call. V was shortened by 7 bases and J by 8 bases, with 12 bases between the two germline ends. This CDR3 has 11 residues. Germline V CDR1 and CDR2: DFQATT, SNEGSKA (reference sequence). CDR3 in DNA: TGCAGTGGGGGTCGGACCCATGAGCAGTTCTTC. This sequence encodes CSGGRTHEQFF.

In this sample, this clonotype turned up many times. The chain recombines TRBV7-9 with TRBJ2-3, with D perhaps matching TRBD2 (6 bases). Germline assignment: CDR1 SEHNR and CDR2 FQNEAQ (reference sequence). The CDR3 is made up of 12 amino acids. V gave up 4 bases and J gave up 9 bases, with 11 bases separating them. CDR3 protein: CASSSPGLTQYF. CDR3 DNA sequence: TGTGCCAGCAGCTCACCGGGACTGACGCAGTATTTT.

J is TRBJ1-1 and V is TRBV28; the D is unclear. Trimming cost V 8 bases and J 2 bases, with 6 bases left between them. CDR3 length: 11 residues. Germline V gives CDR1 MDHEN, CDR2 SYDVKM. The CDR3 coding sequence is TGTGCCAGCGGAGATAACACTGAAGCTTTCTTT. Its protein is CASGDNTEAFF.

This clonotype has a count of ten or more. The V gene is TRBV7-9, the J gene TRBJ2-1; 11 nucleotides align to TRBD2. The J segment lost 9 bases and the V segment lost 5 bases, leaving 15 bases of the junction unmatched. Germline CDR1 is SEHNR and CDR2 is FQNEAQ (reference sequence). The CDR3 extends over 17 amino acids. CDR3 in amino acids: CASSRFSGRAAIVEQFF. The CDR3 nucleotides are TGTGCCAGCAGCCGTTTTAGCGGGAGGGCCGCGATCGTTGAGCAGTTCTTC.

This clonotype occurred many times. This chain links TRBV7-9 with TRBJ2-1; D not resolved. Germline-derived CDR1 and CDR2 are SEHNR and FQNEAQ (reference sequence). Trimming left V 1 base short and J 5 bases short, with 3 bases between. The CDR3 has 12 amino acids. CDR3 in amino acids: CASSLGNNEQFF. The CDR3, as DNA: TGTGCCAGCAGCTTAGGCAACAATGAGCAGTTCTTC.

This clonotype was seen at least ten times. This rearrangement joins TRBV6-1 to TRBJ1-1, with D uncertain. The CDR3 runs to 14 residues. Looked up from germline, CDR1 is MNHNS and CDR2 is SASEGT. The V end lost 10 bases, the J end lost 2 bases, and 17 bases lay between the germline ends. In nucleotides, the CDR3 is TGTGCCACCCACCCGTCGGTCTTCAACACTGAAGCTTTCTTT. It translates to CATHPSVFNTEAFF.

Only a few counts were recorded for this clonotype. The genes are TRBV20-1 and TRBJ2-1; possible D gene TRBD2, 5 bases. Germline assignment: CDR1 DFQATT and CDR2 SNEGSKA (reference sequence). The germline V and J ends were trimmed by 3 bases and 4 bases, with 13 bases remaining between them. This CDR3 comprises 14 residues. The CDR3 sequence is CSASKGSGYNEQFF. CDR3 in DNA: TGCAGTGCTAGTAAAGGGAGTGGGTACAATGAGCAGTTCTTC.

J is TRBJ2-7 and V is TRBV5-6; 7 positions match TRBD2. The CDR3 is 14 amino acids. From germline, CDR1 is SGHDT and CDR2 YYEEEE. The ends lost 6 bases at V and 1 base at J; junction bases unmatched: 7. In nucleotides, the CDR3 is TGTGCCAGCAAGAGACTAGCAACTTCCTACGAGCAGTACTTC. Its protein product is CASKRLATSYEQYF.

This clonotype was observed at least ten times. J is TRBJ2-2 and V is TRBV11-2; maybe TRBD2 (5 bases). This CDR3 region has 14 residues. Germline lookup yields CDR1 SGHAT and CDR2 FQNNGV. V was pared by 5 bases and J by 7 bases, with 14 bases between. In DNA, the CDR3 is TGTGCCAGCAGCCCTAGACGGACTTTCGGGGAGCTGTTTTTT. Residues: CASSPRRTFGELFF.

This clonotype has ten or more counts. This rearrangement joins TRBV13 to TRBJ2-6; D unresolved. V lost 0 bases and J lost 3, with 6 bases in between. This CDR3 comprises 15 residues. Germline assignment: CDR1 PRHDT and CDR2 FYEKMQ (reference sequence). CDR3 DNA: TGTGCCAGCAGCTTAGGTGGCGATGGGGCCAACGTCCTGACTTTC. Translated: CASSLGGDGANVLTF.

This clonotype was counted many times. The chain links TRBV13 to TRBJ2-2; 8 bases align to TRBD2. The CDR3 runs 17 residues. CDR1 and CDR2 (germline): PRHDT, FYEKMQ (reference sequence). V was pared by 5 bases and J by 1 base, with 9 bases of the junction left unmatched. The CDR3 loop reads CASSLEGLALNTGELFF. As DNA, the CDR3 is TGTGCCAGCAGCCTAGAAGGACTAGCCCTGAACACCGGGGAGCTGTTTTTT.

The rearrangement uses TRBV20-1 and TRBJ2-2; TRBD2 matches at 8 bases. The V gene's germline CDR1 is DFQATT and CDR2 SNEGSKA (reference sequence). The ends lost 0 bases at V and 5 bases at J; junction bases unmatched: 8. The CDR3 is made up of 16 amino acids. CDR3 nucleotides: TGCAGTGCTAGAGAACGGCCCAGCGGGAGAACCGGGGAGCTGTTTTTT. Amino acid sequence: CSARERPSGRTGELFF.

This clonotype has ten or more counts. The J gene is TRBJ1-6, the V gene TRBV5-1; 8 nucleotides agree with TRBD1. Germline CDR1 reads SGHRS; CDR2 reads YFSETQ. There are 14 residues in the CDR3. Trimming cost V 4 bases and J 5 bases; bases outside gene matches: 2. The CDR3 coding sequence is TGCGCCAGCAGCACAGGGGGAGATAATTCACCCCTCCACTTT. Residues: CASSTGGDNSPLHF.

This clonotype has at least ten counts. The V and J genes are TRBV27 and TRBJ2-7; tentative D call: TRBD2 (5 bases). Per germline, CDR1 MNHEY and CDR2 SMNVEV (reference sequence). The CDR3 is 13 amino acids. Trimming stripped 5 bases from V and 3 bases from J, with 11 bases between. The CDR3 reads CASSRAGFYEQYF. CDR3 nucleotides: TGTGCCAGCAGTCGGGCGGGCTTCTACGAGCAGTACTTC.

The V gene is TRBV12-3 or TRBV12-4, the J gene TRBJ2-1; D gene unclear. The CDR3 consists of 14 residues. Trimming took off 10 bases at V and 1 base at J, with 14 bases between the two ends. CDR3 sequence reads: CATRSDVSYNEQFF. The DNA for the CDR3 is TGTGCCACCCGATCAGACGTATCCTACAATGAGCAGTTCTTC.

This clonotype was recorded at least ten times. V gene TRBV7-6 combines with J gene TRBJ2-2; 7 bases agree with TRBD2. V shed 4 bases, J shed 2 bases, and the junction held 7 bases outside the gene matches. The CDR3 contains 16 residues. From germline, CDR1 is SGHVS and CDR2 FNYEAQ. The CDR3 is CASSSRGAGNTGELFF. CDR3 coding DNA: TGTGCCAGCAGCTCCCGAGGAGCGGGAAACACCGGGGAGCTGTTTTTT.

This clonotype was counted only a few times. The V gene is TRBV18, the J gene TRBJ2-1; D might be TRBD2 (6 bases). CDR1 and CDR2 (germline): KGHSH, LQKENI. The CDR3 contains 15 residues. V lost 3 bases, J lost 5 bases, and 14 bases lay in between. The CDR3 protein is CASSPLGDFNNEQFF. CDR3 coding DNA: TGTGCCAGCTCACCCCTCGGGGACTTCAACAATGAGCAGTTCTTC. Filled out from reference TRBV18 and TRBJ2-1, the complete variable domain reads NAGVMQNPRHLVRRRGQEARLRCSPMKGHSHVYWYRQLPEEGLKFMVYLQKENIIDESGMPKERFSAEFPKEGPSILRIQQVVRGDSAAYFCASSPLGDFNNEQFFGPGTRLTVL.

The rearrangement joins TRBV7-9 to TRBJ1-3, with D uncertain. The CDR3 has 12 residues. V shed 1 base and J shed 8 bases, with 6 bases lying between them. The germline V gene encodes CDR1 SEHNR and CDR2 FQNEAQ (reference sequence). DNA of the CDR3: TGTGCCAGCAGCTTAGGAGAATACACCATATATTTT. Its protein product is CASSLGEYTIYF.

The rearrangement links TRBV18 to TRBJ1-2; a weak D match, TRBD1 (5 bases). The CDR3 extends over 14 amino acids. CDR1 and CDR2 from the germline V gene are KGHSH and LQKENI. Between the trimmed V and J ends, which lost 3 bases and 0 bases, there was a span of 8 bases. For the CDR3, the DNA is TGTGCCAGCTCACCGGGGACCTCTAACTATGGCTACACCTTC. As protein: CASSPGTSNYGYTF.

This clonotype was seen at least ten times. The V call is TRBV7-6, the J call TRBJ2-1; TRBD1 or TRBD2 may be the D gene (7 bases each). CDR1 SGHVS and CDR2 FNYEAQ come from the germline V gene. Trimming pared 1 base from V and 7 bases from J, leaving 17 bases between. This CDR3 is built from 16 residues. In DNA form, the CDR3 reads TGTGCCAGCAGCTTAGAAGGGGGCGGGAGTGGAAATGAGCAGTTCTTC. Its translation: CASSLEGGGSGNEQFF.

This clonotype was counted between two and nine times. The chain employs TRBV18 and TRBJ2-3; 8 bases align to TRBD1. Germline trimming cut 5 bases from V and 4 bases from J; bases unmatched to any gene: 8. This CDR3 is 15 amino acids long. CDR1 and CDR2 (germline): KGHSH, LQKENI. The CDR3 loop reads CASSSFGQGADTQYF. CDR3 in DNA: TGTGCCAGCTCATCTTTCGGACAGGGCGCAGATACGCAGTATTTT.

Ten or more counts support this clonotype. V and J are TRBV7-3 and TRBJ2-2, with D possibly matching TRBD1 (5 bases). CDR3 size: 14 residues. Germline CDR1 is SGHTA and CDR2 is FQGTGA. Trimming stripped 5 bases from V and 5 bases from J, with 12 bases between. The DNA for the CDR3 is TGTGCCAGCAGCGACCCCGACAGAACCGGGGAGCTGTTTTTT. As protein: CASSDPDRTGELFF.

This clonotype has ten or more counts. Relative to the germline gene, one junction end is altered; a read error may explain this. The chain combines TRBV11-2 with TRBJ2-5; D gene uncertain. CDR3 length equals 11 residues. The germline CDR1 and CDR2 sequences are SGHAT and FQNNGV. The CDR3 sequence is CASSPQEIQYF. The CDR3 nucleotides read TGTGCCAGCAGTCCTCAAGAGATCCAGTACTTC. Full variable domain (missing parts from reference TRBV11-2 and TRBJ2-5): EAGVAQSPRYKIIEKRQSVAFWCNPISGHATLYWYQQILGQGPKLLIQFQNNGVVDDSQLPKDRFSAERLKGVDSTLKIQPAKLEDSAVYLCASSPQEIQYFGPGTRLLVL.

Many counts were recorded for this clonotype. The chain recombines TRBV7-3 with TRBJ2-6; D ambiguous. From germline, CDR1 is SGHTA and CDR2 FQGTGA. The CDR3 has 13 amino acids. Trimming removed 5 bases from V and 0 bases from J, with 2 bases in between. CDR3 sequence: CASSNSGANVLTF. CDR3 DNA sequence: TGTGCCAGCAGCAACTCTGGGGCCAACGTCCTGACTTTC.

This chain links TRBV7-3 with TRBJ2-3; no firm D call. The CDR3 is 14 residues long. Germline values: CDR1 SGHTA, CDR2 FQGTGA. V was shortened by 5 bases and J by 0 bases, with 9 bases between the two germline ends. CDR3 nucleotide sequence: TGTGCCAGCAGCCCCGGCCTTAGCACAGATACGCAGTATTTT. It codes for CASSPGLSTDTQYF.

This clonotype was seen repeatedly, ten times or more. This chain uses TRBV28 with TRBJ2-3; 7 bases are a match to TRBD2. The CDR3 loop spans 13 amino acids. Looked up from germline, CDR1 is MDHEN and CDR2 is SYDVKM. With V trimmed by 8 bases and J by 1 base, 3 bases remained unmatched. The CDR3 DNA reads TGTGCCAGCTTTGCGGGGGGCACAGATACGCAGTATTTT. Protein product: CASFAGGTDTQYF.

This clonotype was seen at least ten times. The CDR3: CATIRGAQPQHF. The CDR3 DNA is TGTGCCACCATACGAGGGGCTCAGCCCCAGCATTTT. This chain links TRBV28 with TRBJ1-5; D perhaps matches TRBD1 (5 bases). The CDR3 is made up of 12 amino acids. The germline gives CDR1 MDHEN, CDR2 SYDVKM. V lost 10 bases to trimming and J lost 6 bases, with 13 bases between them.

This clonotype was seen a handful of times. The rearrangement links TRBV19 to TRBJ1-1; D gene uncertain. The CDR3 length is 12 residues. Germline lookup yields CDR1 LNHDA and CDR2 SQIVND (reference sequence). Trimming pared 7 bases from V and 10 bases from J, leaving 16 bases between. CDR3 nucleotide sequence: TGTGCCAGTACCCTCAAACGTGGGGTAGCTTTCTTT. As protein: CASTLKRGVAFF.